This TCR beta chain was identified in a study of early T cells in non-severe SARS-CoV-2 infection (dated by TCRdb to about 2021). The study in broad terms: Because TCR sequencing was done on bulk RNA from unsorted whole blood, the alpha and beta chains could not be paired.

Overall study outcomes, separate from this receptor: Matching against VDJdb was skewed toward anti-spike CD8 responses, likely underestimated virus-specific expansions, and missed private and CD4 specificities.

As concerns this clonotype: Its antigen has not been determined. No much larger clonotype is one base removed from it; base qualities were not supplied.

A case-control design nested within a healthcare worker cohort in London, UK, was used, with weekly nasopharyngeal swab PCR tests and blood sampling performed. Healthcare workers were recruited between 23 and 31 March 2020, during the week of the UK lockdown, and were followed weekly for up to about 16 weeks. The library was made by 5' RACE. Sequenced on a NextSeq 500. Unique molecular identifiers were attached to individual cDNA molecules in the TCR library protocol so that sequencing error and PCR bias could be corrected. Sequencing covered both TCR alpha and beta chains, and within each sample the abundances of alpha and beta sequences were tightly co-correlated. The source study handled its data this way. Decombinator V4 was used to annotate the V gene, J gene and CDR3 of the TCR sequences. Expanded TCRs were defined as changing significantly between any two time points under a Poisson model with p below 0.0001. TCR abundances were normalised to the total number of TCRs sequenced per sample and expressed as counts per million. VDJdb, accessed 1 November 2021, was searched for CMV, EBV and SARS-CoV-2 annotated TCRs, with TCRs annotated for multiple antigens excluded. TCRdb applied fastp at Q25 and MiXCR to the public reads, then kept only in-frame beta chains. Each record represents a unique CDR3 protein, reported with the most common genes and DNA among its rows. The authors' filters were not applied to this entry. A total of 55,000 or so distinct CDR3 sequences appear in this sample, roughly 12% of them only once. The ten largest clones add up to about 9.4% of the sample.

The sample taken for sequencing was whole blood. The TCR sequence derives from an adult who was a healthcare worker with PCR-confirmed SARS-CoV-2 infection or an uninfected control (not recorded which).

The DNA sequence is TGTGCCAGCAGCCCACCGACAGGGACTCCTAATCAGCCCCAGCATTTT. It encodes CASSPPTGTPNQPQHF. The sequence is built from TRBV28 and TRBJ1-5; 7 junctional bases match TRBD1. The CDR3 covers 16 residues, taking in both the cysteine and the phenylalanine. This entry keeps only the CDR3 DNA: 48 bases, framed from base 1. The germline V and J ends show losses of 6 bases and 4 bases respectively, and no gene match explains 12 bases of the junction. Looking up the germline V gene yields CDR1 MDHEN and CDR2 SYDVKM.